Ten or more counts support the clone carrying this T cell receptor beta chain. Its antigen is currently unknown. This sample is drawn from a study of breast tumors, draining lymph nodes, adjacent tissues. Germline V CDR1 and CDR2: SGHTA, FQGNSA. Trimming took 0 bases from V and 6 from J; bases not matched to a gene: 10. The CDR3 consists of 17 residues. General study points: Compared with basal-like, luminal-like tumors shared significantly more repertoire with nontumor tissue. Tumor T cell lymph node origin was a supported hypothesis, not proven.

TCRdb re-called the multiplex PCR reads through MiXCR, storing one row per CDR3 protein. This table holds approximately 150,000 distinct CDR3 sequences, 25% to 40% found once. Samples came from axillary lymph nodes draining the breast cancer. The receptor was isolated from a female donor with breast cancer. Some clones in this sample may be carry-over from other donors' samples. The source material was axillary lymph node tissue. The J gene is TRBJ2-3, the V gene TRBV7-2; TRBD2 aligns across 9 bases. CDR3 coding DNA: TGTGCCAGCAGCTTAGCGGCAGGCGGGAGGGCCTTGGATACGCAGTATTTT. It specifies CASSLAAGGRALDTQYF. The variable domain in full, with the rest retrieved from reference TRBV7-2 and TRBJ2-3, is GAGVSQSPSNKVTEKGKDVELRCDPISGHTALYWYRQSLGQGLEFLIYFQGNSAPDKSGLPSDRFSAERTGGSVSTLTIQRTQQEDSAVYLCASSLAAGGRALDTQYFGPGTRLTVL.